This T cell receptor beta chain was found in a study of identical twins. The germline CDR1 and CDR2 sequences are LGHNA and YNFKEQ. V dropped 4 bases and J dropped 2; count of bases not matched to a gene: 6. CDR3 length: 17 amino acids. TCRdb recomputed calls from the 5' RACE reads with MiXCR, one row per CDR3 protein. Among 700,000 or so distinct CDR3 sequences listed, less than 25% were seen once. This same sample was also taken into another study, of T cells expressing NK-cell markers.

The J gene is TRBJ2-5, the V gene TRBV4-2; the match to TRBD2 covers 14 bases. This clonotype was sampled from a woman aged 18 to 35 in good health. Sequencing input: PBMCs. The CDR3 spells CASSPGTSGGLQETQYF. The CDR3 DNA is TGTGCCAGCAGCCCCGGGACTAGCGGGGGTCTACAAGAGACCCAGTACTTC.